The 10 T cell receptor beta chains below come from one sample, sequenced in a study of T cell responses to AZD1222 COVID-19 vaccine. Assay used: immunoSEQ multiplex PCR; TCRdb lists only in-frame clones, some missing. This sample has 150,000 to 180,000 clones, with around nine tenths found just once. The specimen was peripheral blood, collected on day 0 of AZD1222 vaccination. The receptor source for this set is an adult in good health.

This clone occurred a few times. V and J are TRBV28 and TRBJ2-7, with TRBD1 identical over 9 bases. V trimming: 6 bases; J trimming: 0 bases; junction bases outside the gene matches: 3. The CDR3 loop spans 14 amino acids. CDR1 is MDHEN, CDR2 SYDVKM, per germline. CDR3 amino acids: CASRGDRASYEQYF. In DNA, the CDR3 is TGTGCCAGCAGGGGGGACAGGGCCTCCTACGAGCAGTACTTC.

The genes are TRBV27 and TRBJ1-1; 9 positions match TRBD1. J gave up 0 bases and V 6 bases, and 8 bases lay outside the gene matches. The CDR3 loop spans 16 amino acids. The V gene's germline CDR1 is MNHEY and CDR2 SMNVEV (reference sequence). CDR3 residues: CASSSGTGYLNTEAFF. The CDR3 nucleotides are TGTGCCAGCAGCTCGGGGACAGGGTATCTGAACACTGAAGCTTTCTTT.

The chain couples TRBV30 to TRBJ2-1, with 8 bases fitting TRBD2. The CDR3 loop spans 14 amino acids. Germline assignment: CDR1 GTSNPN and CDR2 SVGIG (reference sequence). V lost 2 bases, J lost 9 bases, and 9 bases stayed unmatched. The CDR3 is CAWSPAATSAEQFF. DNA for the CDR3: TGTGCCTGGAGTCCCGCCGCGACTAGCGCTGAGCAGTTCTTC.

This chain links TRBV18 with TRBJ2-5; D gene ambiguous. The CDR3 runs 13 residues. Germline values: CDR1 KGHSH, CDR2 LQKENI. Trimming pared 5 bases from V and 1 base from J, leaving 8 bases between. The CDR3: CASSSNVQETQYF. The DNA for the CDR3 is TGTGCCAGCTCATCAAATGTCCAAGAGACCCAGTACTTC.

The V gene is TRBV6-5, the J gene TRBJ1-4; a weak D match, TRBD1 (5 bases). Trimming shortened V by 8 bases and J by 0 bases, and 10 bases separated the two germline ends. Per germline, CDR1 MNHEY and CDR2 SVGAGI. The CDR3 spans 14 residues. Here the CDR3 reads CASGARSTNEKLFF. CDR3 coding DNA: TGTGCCAGCGGGGCCCGATCAACTAATGAAAAACTGTTTTTT.

The chain is built from TRBV21-1 and TRBJ1-4. TRBV21-1 is listed as a pseudogene. The CDR3 consists of 14 residues. This CDR3 is CAIREWGRNEKLFF. The CDR3 DNA reads TGTGCCATCCGGGAGTGGGGGCGTAATGAAAAACTGTTTTTT.

The chain has TRBV12-3 or TRBV12-4 and TRBJ1-1; 7 bases match TRBD1. The CDR3 loop spans 13 amino acids. Trimming at V came to 4 bases and at J to 5 bases, leaving 4 bases not matched to a gene. The CDR3 DNA reads TGTGCCAGCAGTTCTCACAGGGGAACTGAAGCTTTCTTT. It codes for CASSSHRGTEAFF.

This clone was detected only once. The rearrangement links TRBV11-2 to TRBJ1-1; possibly TRBD1 for D (6 bases). In germline, CDR1 is SGHAT, CDR2 FQNNGV. The V gene lost 1 base and the J gene lost 6 bases, with 9 bases spanning the gap. The CDR3 runs to 13 residues. CDR3 nucleotides: TGTGCCAGCAGCTTAGCAGGGGTATCTGAAGCTTTCTTT. Translated: CASSLAGVSEAFF. The complete variable domain, with remaining parts taken from reference TRBV11-2 and TRBJ1-1, reads EAGVAQSPRYKIIEKRQSVAFWCNPISGHATLYWYQQILGQGPKLLIQFQNNGVVDDSQLPKDRFSAERLKGVDSTLKIQPAKLEDSAVYLCASSLAGVSEAFFGQGTRLTVV.

The chain has TRBV3-1 (or the pseudogene TRBV3-2) and TRBJ1-4; D unclear. CDR3 length equals 16 residues. V was shortened by 1 base and J by 0 bases, with 9 bases between the two germline ends. Looked up from germline, CDR1 is LGHDT and CDR2 is YNNKEL (reference sequence). The CDR3 bases are TGTGCCAGCAGCCAAGCCCTTCTTCCAACTAATGAAAAACTGTTTTTT. Translation gives CASSQALLPTNEKLFF.

This rearrangement joins TRBV6-5 to TRBJ2-7, with D maybe TRBD1 (6 bases). Germline-derived CDR1 and CDR2 are MNHEY and SVGAGI. V lost 8 bases and J lost 4, with 9 bases in between. This CDR3 is built from 11 residues. CDR3 in DNA: TGTGCCAGCTTACAGGGATACGAGCAGTACTTC. This encodes CASLQGYEQYF.